Described below is a single T cell receptor (beta chain) sequence and its context. Its antigen remains unidentified. Per germline, CDR1 MDHEN and CDR2 SYDVKM. The CDR3 has 14 residues. This record comes from a study of CXCR3-negative and CXCR3-positive naive CD8 T cells. Study as a whole: The dataset comprises 110 million to 150 million TRB reads in total, with about 1.5 +/- 0.3 million reads per library. Overall study results and limits: Comparison of naive CXCR3-negative and CXCR3-positive cells revealed similar TRBV-TRBJ usage, while memory cells differed. The study found more hydrophobic TRB CDR3s in CXCR3-positive naive cells than in CXCR3-negative naive cells.

TRB cDNA was prepared as libraries by UMI-labeled 5' RACE. TCRdb re-called the 5' RACE reads, yielding one record per CDR3 amino acid sequence without DNA. The sample includes 150,000 or so distinct CDR3 sequences. By phenotype, naive CD8+ T cells were CD45RO-CCR7+CD27+CD95-. The chain is built from TRBV28 and TRBJ2-7. Sequences were obtained from naive CXCR3+ CD8+ T cells from blood. As to subset: CD45RO-CCR7+CD27+CD95- naive CD8+ T cells expressing CXCR3 (TNR3+). The sequence was collected from a human donor in good health. Some clones in this sample may be carry-over from other donors' samples. The CDR3 protein is CASSLGSGPYEQYF.